Reported below is one T cell receptor beta chain. Its antigen remains unidentified. These data come from a study of shared clonotypes between healthy human individuals. About the study: Aged 18 to 49, the donors were a couple of women and a few men.

Every donor, a Caucasian adult, lived in Nashville, Tennessee. TCRdb's copy holds only in-frame clones and misses some; the assay was immunoSEQ multiplex PCR. The table has 450,000 to 600,000 clones, around 74% seen once. Study-wide findings and caveats: Represented diversity, genetic and exposure-history alike, was limited by few donors.

CDR1 is SGHAT and CDR2 is FQNNGV in the germline V gene. The CDR3 contains 14 residues. Trimming took 0 bases from V and 4 from J, leaving 7 bases between them. Sequencing was carried out using PBMCs. This TCR was recovered from a middle-aged woman in good health. Some clones in this sample may be carry-over from other donors' samples. The V call is TRBV11-2, the J call TRBJ2-1; D is unresolved. The CDR3, as DNA: TGTGCCAGCAGCTTAGATGGGCCTTACAATGAGCAGTTCTTC. Its protein is CASSLDGPYNEQFF.